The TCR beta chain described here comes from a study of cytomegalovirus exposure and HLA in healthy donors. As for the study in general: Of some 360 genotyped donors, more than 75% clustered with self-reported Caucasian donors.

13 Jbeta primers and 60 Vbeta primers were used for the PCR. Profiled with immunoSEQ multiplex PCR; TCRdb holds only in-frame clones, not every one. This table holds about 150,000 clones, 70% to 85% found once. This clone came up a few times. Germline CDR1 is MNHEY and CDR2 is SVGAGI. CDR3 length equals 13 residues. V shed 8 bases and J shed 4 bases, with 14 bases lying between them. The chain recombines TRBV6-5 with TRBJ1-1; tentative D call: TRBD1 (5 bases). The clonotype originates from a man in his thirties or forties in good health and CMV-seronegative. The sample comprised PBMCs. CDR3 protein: CASGPSGGTEAFF. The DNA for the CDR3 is TGTGCCAGCGGACCGTCCGGGGGCACTGAAGCTTTCTTT.